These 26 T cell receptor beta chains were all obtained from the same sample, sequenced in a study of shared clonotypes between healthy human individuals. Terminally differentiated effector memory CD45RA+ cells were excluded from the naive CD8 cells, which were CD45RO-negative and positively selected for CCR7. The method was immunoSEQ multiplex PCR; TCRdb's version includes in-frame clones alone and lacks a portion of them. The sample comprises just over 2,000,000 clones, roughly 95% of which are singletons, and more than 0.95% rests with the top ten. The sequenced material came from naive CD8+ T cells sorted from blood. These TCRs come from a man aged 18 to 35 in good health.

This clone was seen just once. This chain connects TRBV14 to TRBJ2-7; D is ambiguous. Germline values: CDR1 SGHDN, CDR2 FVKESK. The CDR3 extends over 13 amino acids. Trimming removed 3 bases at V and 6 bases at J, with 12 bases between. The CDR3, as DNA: TGTGCCAGCAGCCACTCCTACGGGCTCGAGCAGTACTTC. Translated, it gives CASSHSYGLEQYF.

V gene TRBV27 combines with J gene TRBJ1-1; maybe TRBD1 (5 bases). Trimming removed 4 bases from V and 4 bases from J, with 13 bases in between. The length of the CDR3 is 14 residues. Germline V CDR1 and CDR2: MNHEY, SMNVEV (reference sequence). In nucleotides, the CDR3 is TGTGCCAGCAGTTCCATCGACAGCAGCACTGAAGCTTTCTTT. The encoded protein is CASSSIDSSTEAFF.

The CDR3 bases are TGTGCCAGCAGTGATTCGACGTTCTCCTACGAGCAGTACTTC. Translating gives CASSDSTFSYEQYF. This chain connects TRBV6-1 to TRBJ2-7; the D is unclear. This CDR3 has 14 amino acids. V lost 3 bases and J lost 0, with 9 bases in between. CDR1 is MNHNS, CDR2 SASEGT, per germline.

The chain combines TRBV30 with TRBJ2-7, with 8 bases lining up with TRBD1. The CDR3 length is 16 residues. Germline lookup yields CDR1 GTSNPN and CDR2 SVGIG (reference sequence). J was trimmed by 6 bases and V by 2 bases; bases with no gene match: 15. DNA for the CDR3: TGTGCCTGGAGTTCTCAGGACAGGGTGAGGGGACGCGAGCAGTACTTC. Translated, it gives CAWSSQDRVRGREQYF.

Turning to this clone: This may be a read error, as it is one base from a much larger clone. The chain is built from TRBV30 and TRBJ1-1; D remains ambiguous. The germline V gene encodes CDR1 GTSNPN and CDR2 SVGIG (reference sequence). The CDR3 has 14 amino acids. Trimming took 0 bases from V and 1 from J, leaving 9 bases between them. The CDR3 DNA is TGTGCCTGGAGTGTACTATCCAGGAACACTGAAGCTTTCTTT. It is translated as CAWSVLSRNTEAFF.

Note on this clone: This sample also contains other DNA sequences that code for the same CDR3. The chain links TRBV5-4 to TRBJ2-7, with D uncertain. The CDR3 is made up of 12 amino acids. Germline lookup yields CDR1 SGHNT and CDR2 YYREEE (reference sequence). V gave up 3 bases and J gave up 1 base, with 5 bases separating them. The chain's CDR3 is CASSSDSYEQYF. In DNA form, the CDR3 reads TGTGCCAGCAGCTCCGATTCCTACGAGCAGTACTTC.

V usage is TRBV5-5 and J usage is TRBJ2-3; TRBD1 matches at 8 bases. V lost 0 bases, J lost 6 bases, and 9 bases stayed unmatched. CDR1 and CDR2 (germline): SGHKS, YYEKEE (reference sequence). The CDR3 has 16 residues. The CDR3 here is CASSLVLQGVGDTQYF. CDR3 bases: TGTGCCAGCAGCTTGGTTTTACAGGGGGTAGGGGATACGCAGTATTTT.

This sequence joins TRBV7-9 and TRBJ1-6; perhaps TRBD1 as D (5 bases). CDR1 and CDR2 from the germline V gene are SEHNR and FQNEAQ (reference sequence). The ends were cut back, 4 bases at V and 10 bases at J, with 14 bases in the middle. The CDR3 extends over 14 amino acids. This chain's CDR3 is CASSYDSRSSPLHF. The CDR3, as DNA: TGTGCCAGCAGCTACGACAGTCGCTCCTCACCCCTCCACTTT.

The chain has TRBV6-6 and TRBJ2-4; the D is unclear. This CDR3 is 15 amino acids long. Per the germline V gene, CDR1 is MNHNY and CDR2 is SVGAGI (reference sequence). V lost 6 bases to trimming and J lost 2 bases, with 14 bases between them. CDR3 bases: TGTGCCAGCAGCCTGGAAAGTAGGTCCAAAAACATTCAGTACTTC. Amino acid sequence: CASSLESRSKNIQYF.

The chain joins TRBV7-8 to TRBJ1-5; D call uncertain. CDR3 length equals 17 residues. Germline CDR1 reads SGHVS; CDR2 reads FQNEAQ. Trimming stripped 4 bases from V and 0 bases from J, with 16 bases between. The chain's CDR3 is CASSYGLLGVSNQPQHF. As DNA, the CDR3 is TGTGCCAGCAGCTACGGACTCCTAGGAGTTAGCAATCAGCCCCAGCATTTT.

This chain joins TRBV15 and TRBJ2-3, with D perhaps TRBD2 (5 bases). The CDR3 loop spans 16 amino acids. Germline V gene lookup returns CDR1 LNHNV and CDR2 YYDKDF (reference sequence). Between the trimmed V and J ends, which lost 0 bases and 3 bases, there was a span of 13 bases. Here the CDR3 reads CATSRETGPGTDTQYF. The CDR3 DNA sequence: TGTGCCACCAGCAGAGAGACGGGCCCGGGGACAGATACGCAGTATTTT. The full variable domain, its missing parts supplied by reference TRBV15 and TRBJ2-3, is DAMVIQNPRYQVTQFGKPVTLSCSQTLNHNVMYWYQQKSSQAPKLLFHYYDKDFNNEADTPDNFQSRRPNTSFCFLDIRSPGLGDTAMYLCATSRETGPGTDTQYFGPGTRLTVL.

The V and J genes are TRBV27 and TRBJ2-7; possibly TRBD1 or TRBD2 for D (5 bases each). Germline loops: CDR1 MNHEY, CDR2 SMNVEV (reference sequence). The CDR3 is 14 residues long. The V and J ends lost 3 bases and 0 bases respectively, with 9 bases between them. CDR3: CASSFKGSSYEQYF. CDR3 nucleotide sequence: TGTGCCAGCAGTTTCAAGGGGAGCTCCTACGAGCAGTACTTC.

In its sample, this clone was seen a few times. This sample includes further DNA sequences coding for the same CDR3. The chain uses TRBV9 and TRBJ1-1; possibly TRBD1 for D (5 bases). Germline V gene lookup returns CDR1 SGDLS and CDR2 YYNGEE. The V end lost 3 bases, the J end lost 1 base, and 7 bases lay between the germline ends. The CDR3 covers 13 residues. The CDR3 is CASSAGQNTEAFF. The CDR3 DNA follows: TGTGCCAGCAGCGCCGGACAGAACACTGAAGCTTTCTTT.

As DNA, the CDR3 is TGTGCCAGCAAGTTAATGGAGGCGGGCGAGCAGTACTTC. Residues: CASKLMEAGEQYF. This chain links TRBV5-6 with TRBJ2-7, with a tentative D call TRBD2 (5 bases). The CDR3 spans 13 residues. V was clipped by 6 bases and J by 6 bases, with 16 bases between them. Germline CDR1 reads SGHDT; CDR2 reads YYEEEE.

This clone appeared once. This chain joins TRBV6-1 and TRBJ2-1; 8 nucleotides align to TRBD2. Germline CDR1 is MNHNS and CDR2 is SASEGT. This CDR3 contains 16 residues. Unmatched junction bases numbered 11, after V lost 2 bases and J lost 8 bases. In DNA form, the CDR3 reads TGTGCCAGCAGTGAATGGGTCGGGAGGGGGGTGGATGAGCAGTTCTTC. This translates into CASSEWVGRGVDEQFF.

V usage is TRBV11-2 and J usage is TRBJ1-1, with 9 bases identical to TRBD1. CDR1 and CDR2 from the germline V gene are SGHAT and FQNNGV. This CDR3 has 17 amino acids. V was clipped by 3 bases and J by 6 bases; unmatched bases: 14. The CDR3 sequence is CASSFFYRGREMAEAFF. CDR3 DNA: TGTGCCAGCAGCTTCTTTTACAGGGGGCGCGAGATGGCTGAAGCTTTCTTT.

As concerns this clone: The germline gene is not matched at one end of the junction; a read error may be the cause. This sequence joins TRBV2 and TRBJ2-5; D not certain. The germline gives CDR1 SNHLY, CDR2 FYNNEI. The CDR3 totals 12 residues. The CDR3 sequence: CASRWLRETQYF. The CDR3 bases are TGTGCAAGCAGGTGGCTAAGAGAGACCCAGTACTTC.

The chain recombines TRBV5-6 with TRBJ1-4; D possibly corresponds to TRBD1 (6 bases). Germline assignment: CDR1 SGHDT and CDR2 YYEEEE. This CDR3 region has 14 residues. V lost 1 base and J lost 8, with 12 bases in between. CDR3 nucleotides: TGTGCCAGCAGCTTGCAGGGGAGGTGGGAAAAACTGTTTTTT. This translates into CASSLQGRWEKLFF.

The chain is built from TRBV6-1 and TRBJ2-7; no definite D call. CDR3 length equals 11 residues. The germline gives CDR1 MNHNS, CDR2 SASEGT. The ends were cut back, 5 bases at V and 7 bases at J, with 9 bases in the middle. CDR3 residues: CASSTSREQYF. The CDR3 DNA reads TGTGCCAGCAGTACAAGTCGGGAGCAGTACTTC.

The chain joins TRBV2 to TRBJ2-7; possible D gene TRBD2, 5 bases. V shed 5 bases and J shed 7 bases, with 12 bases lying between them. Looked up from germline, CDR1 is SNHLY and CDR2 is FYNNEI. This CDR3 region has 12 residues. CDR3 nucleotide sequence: TGTGCCAGCAGTTTTTCCTCGGGGGAGCAGTACTTC. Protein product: CASSFSSGEQYF.

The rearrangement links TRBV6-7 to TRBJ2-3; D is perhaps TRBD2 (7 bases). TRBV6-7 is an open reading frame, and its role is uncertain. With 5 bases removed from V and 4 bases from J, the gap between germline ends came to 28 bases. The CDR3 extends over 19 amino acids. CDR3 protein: CASSGGAAGPRREPDTQYF. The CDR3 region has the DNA TGTGCCAGCAGTGGGGGGGCGGCGGGACCTAGGCGGGAGCCAGATACGCAGTATTTT.

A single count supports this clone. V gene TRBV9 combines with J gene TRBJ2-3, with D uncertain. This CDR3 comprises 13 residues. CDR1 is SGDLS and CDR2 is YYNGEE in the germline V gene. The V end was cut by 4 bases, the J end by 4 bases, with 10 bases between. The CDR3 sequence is CASSPEESDTQYF. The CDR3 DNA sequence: TGTGCCAGCAGCCCCGAGGAGTCAGATACGCAGTATTTT.

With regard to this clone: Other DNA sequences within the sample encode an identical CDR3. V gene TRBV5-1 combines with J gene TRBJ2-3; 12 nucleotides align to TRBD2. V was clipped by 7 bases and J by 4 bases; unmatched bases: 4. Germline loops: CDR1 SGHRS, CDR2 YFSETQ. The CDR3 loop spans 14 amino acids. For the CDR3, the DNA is TGCGCCAGCTCCCTAGCGGGGGGGGCAGATACGCAGTATTTT. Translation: CASSLAGGADTQYF.

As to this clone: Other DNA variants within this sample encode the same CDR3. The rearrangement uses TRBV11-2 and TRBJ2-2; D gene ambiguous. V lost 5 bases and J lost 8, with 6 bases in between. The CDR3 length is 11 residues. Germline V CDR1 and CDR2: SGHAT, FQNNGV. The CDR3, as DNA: TGTGCCAGCAGCCCCCCGGGGGAGCTGTTTTTT. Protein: CASSPPGELFF.

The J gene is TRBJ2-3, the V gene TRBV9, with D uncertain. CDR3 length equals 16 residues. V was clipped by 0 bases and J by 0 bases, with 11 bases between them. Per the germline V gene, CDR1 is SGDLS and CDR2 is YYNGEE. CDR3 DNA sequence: TGTGCCAGCAGCGTAGCGGCAGGACCTAGCACAGATACGCAGTATTTT. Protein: CASSVAAGPSTDTQYF. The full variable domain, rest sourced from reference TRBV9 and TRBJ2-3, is DSGVTQTPKHLITATGQRVTLRCSPRSGDLSVYWYQQSLDQGLQFLIQYYNGEERAKGNILERFSAQQFPDLHSELNLSSLELGDSALYFCASSVAAGPSTDTQYFGPGTRLTVL.

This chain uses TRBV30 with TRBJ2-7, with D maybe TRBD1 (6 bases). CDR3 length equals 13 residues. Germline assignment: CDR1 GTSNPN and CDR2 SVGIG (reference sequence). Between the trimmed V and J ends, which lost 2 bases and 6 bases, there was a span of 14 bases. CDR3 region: CAWSPHTGIEQYF. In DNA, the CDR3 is TGTGCCTGGAGTCCCCATACAGGGATCGAGCAGTACTTC.